These T cell receptor beta chains were read from a single sample in a study of shared clonotypes between healthy human individuals. Only in-frame clones appear in the TCRdb table, and some are missing; sequencing was by immunoSEQ multiplex PCR. The sample holds 450,000 to 700,000 clones, about 95% seen once. The sample taken for sequencing was naive CD8+ T cells sorted from blood. The receptor source for this set is a woman younger than 45 in good health. Both conserved end residues are part of each CDR3. A row's size may be missing; if present it is once, few, many or a size class.

V	size	CDR3
TRBV2	-	CASVSGGGPHNEQFF
TRBV5-3	-	CARSPLPPGQEPYEQYF
TRBV9	-	CASSAAGDGHEQYF
TRBV9	-	CASSARVNEQFF
TRBV28	-	CASSLWQDRGENEKLFF
TRBV5-1	-	CASSLAGGYGQGGWETQYF
TRBV28	-	CASSLGQGAREQYF
TRBV28	-	CASREGMSVTQYF
TRBV28	-	CASSRTRTASQPQHF
TRBV7-9	-	CASSPGVGDYGYTF
TRBV7-9	-	CASSPGGTEGNQETQYF
TRBV9	-	CASSALSGSSYNEQFF
TRBV15	-	CATSSGEGQGNF
TRBV5-1	once	CASSLVSGQYNEQFF
TRBV27	-	CASRPGQGVYEQFF
TRBV5-1	once	CASSLGSGGRETQYF
TRBV27	-	CASSLRLAGPGLTYEQYF
TRBV13	-	CASSLGVAGFDDEQFF
TRBV5-1	-	CASSFRSPDFYYEQYF
TRBV15	-	CATSRQAGGTDTQYF
TRBV5-4	-	CASSLERERFYEQYF
TRBV2	-	CASKKGAEKFQETQYF